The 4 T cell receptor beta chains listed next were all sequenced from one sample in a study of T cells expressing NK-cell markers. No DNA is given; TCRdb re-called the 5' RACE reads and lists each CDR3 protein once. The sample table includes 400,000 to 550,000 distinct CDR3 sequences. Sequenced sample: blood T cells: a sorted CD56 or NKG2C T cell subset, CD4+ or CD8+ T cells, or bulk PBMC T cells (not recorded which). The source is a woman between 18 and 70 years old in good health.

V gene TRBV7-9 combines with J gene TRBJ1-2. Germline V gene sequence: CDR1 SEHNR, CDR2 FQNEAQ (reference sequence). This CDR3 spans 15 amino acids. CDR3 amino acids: CASSLAGPPNYGYTF.

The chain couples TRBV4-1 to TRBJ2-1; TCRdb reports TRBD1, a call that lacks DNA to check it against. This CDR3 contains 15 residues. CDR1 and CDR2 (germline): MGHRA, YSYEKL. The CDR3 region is CASSQPLGAYNEQFF.

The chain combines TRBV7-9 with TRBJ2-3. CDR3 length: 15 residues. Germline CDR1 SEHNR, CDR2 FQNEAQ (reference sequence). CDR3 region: CASSFSGGYTDTQYF. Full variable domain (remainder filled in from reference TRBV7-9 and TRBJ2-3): DTGVSQNPRHKITKRGQNVTFRCDPISEHNRLYWYRQTLGQGPEFLTYFQNEAQLEKSRLLSDRFSAERPKGSFSTLEIQRTEQGDSAMYLCASSFSGGYTDTQYFGPGTRLTVL.

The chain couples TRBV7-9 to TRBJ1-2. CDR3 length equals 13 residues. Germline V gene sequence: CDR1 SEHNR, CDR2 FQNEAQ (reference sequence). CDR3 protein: CASRLGGPYGYTF.